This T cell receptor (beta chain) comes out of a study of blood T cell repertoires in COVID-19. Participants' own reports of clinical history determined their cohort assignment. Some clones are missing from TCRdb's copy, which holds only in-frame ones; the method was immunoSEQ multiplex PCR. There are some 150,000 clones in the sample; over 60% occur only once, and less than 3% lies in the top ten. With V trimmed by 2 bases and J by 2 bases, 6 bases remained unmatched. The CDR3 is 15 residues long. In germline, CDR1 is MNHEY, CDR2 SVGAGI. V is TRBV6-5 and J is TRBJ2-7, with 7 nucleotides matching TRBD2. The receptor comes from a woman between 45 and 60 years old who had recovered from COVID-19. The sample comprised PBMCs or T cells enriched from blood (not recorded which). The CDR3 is CASSYGLRGAYEQYF. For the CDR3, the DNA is TGTGCCAGCAGTTACGGGCTCCGGGGGGCCTACGAGCAGTACTTC.